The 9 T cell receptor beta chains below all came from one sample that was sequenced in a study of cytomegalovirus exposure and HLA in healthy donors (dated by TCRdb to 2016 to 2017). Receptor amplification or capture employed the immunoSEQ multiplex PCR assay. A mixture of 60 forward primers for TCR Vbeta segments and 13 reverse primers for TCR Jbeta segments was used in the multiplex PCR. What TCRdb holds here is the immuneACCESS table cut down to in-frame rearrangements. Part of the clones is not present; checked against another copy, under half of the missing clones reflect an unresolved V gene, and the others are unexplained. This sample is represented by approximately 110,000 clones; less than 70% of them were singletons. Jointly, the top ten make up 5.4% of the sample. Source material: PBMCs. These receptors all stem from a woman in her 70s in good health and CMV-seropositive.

Here the CDR3 DNA reads TGTGCCAGCAGCCCGGGGAGGCACACAGATACGCAGTATTTT. Protein sequence: CASSPGRHTDTQYF. The V gene is TRBV14, the J gene TRBJ2-3, with D perhaps TRBD2 (6 bases). The germline V gene has CDR1 SGHDN and CDR2 FVKESK. The CDR3 extends over 14 amino acids. Deletions cut 4 bases from V and 2 bases from J, with 10 bases between.

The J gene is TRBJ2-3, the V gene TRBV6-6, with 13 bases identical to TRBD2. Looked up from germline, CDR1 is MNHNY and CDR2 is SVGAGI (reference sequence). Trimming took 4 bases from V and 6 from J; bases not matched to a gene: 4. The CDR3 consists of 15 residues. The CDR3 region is CASSSTSGGVDTQYF. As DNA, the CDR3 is TGTGCCAGCAGTTCAACTAGCGGGGGGGTTGATACGCAGTATTTT.

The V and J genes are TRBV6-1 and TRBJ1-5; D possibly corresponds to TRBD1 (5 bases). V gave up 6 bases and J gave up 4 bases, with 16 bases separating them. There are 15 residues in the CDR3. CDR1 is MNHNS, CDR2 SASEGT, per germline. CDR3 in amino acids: CASSLVGAENQPQHF. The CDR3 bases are TGTGCCAGCAGCCTTGTAGGGGCCGAGAATCAGCCCCAGCATTTT.

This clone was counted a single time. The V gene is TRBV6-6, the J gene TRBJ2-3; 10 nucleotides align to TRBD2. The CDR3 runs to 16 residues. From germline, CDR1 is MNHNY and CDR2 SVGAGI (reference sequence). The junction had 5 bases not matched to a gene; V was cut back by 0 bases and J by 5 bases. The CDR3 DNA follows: TGTGCCAGCAGTTACTCGATTAGCGGGGGGATAGATACGCAGTATTTT. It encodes CASSYSISGGIDTQYF.

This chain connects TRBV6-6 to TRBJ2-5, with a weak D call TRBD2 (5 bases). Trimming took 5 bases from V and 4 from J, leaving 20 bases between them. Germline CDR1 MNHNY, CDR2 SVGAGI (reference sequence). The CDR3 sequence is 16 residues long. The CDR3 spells CASSRPLEEFRETQYF. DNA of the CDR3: TGTGCCAGCAGTCGCCCGCTGGAGGAATTCCGAGAGACCCAGTACTTC.

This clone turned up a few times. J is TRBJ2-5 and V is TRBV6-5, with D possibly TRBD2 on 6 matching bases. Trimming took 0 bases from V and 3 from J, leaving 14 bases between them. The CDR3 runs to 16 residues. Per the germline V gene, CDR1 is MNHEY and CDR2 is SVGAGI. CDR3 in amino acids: CASSYSGGATKETQYF. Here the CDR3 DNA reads TGTGCCAGCAGTTACTCGGGCGGGGCAACTAAAGAGACCCAGTACTTC.

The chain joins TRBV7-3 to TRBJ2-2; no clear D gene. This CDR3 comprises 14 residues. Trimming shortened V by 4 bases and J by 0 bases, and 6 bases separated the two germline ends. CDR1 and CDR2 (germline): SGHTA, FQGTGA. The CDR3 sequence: CASSSYTNTGELFF. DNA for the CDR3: TGTGCCAGCAGCTCGTACACGAACACCGGGGAGCTGTTTTTT.

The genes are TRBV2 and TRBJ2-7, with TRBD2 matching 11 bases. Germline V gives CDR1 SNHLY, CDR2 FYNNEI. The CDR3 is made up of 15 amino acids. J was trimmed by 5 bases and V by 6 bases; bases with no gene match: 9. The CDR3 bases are TGTGCCAGCAGATTTAGCGGGGGGGCAGCCGACGAGCAGTACTTC. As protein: CASRFSGGAADEQYF.

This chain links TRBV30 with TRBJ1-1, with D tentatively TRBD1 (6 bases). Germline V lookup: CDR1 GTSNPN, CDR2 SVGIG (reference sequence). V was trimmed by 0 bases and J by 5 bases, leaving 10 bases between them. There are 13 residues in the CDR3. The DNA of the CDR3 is TGTGCCTGGAGTGTTGGGGGCAGGACTGAAGCTTTCTTT. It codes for CAWSVGGRTEAFF. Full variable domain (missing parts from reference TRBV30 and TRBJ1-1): SQTIHQWPATLVQPVGSPLSLECTVEGTSNPNLYWYRQAAGRGLQLLFYSVGIGQISSEVPQNLSASRPQDRQFILSSKKLLLSDSGFYLCAWSVGGRTEAFFGQGTRLTVV.